Sequencing of this T cell receptor (beta chain) was carried out in a study of T cell responses to AZD1222 COVID-19 vaccine. Regarding the study as a whole: Recipients of AZD1222 seropositive at baseline numbered only 5 or 6.

The germline V gene has CDR1 MNHEY and CDR2 SVGEGT. The CDR3 has 14 amino acids. V was pared by 6 bases and J by 8 bases, with 12 bases of the junction left unmatched. Comment on this clone: Its target is not known.

Only in-frame clones appear in the TCRdb table, and some are missing; sequencing was by immunoSEQ multiplex PCR. The table has approximately 110,000 clones, roughly 88% seen once; the top ten hold over 10%. This chain connects TRBV6-2 or TRBV6-3 to TRBJ1-2, with 7 bases lining up with TRBD1. The TCR comes from an adult in good health. The specimen was peripheral blood, collected on day 0 of MenACWY control vaccination. The CDR3 DNA reads as TGTGCCAGCAGCAATCGGGACAGACAGGGAGGCTACACCTTC. It translates to CASSNRDRQGGYTF.